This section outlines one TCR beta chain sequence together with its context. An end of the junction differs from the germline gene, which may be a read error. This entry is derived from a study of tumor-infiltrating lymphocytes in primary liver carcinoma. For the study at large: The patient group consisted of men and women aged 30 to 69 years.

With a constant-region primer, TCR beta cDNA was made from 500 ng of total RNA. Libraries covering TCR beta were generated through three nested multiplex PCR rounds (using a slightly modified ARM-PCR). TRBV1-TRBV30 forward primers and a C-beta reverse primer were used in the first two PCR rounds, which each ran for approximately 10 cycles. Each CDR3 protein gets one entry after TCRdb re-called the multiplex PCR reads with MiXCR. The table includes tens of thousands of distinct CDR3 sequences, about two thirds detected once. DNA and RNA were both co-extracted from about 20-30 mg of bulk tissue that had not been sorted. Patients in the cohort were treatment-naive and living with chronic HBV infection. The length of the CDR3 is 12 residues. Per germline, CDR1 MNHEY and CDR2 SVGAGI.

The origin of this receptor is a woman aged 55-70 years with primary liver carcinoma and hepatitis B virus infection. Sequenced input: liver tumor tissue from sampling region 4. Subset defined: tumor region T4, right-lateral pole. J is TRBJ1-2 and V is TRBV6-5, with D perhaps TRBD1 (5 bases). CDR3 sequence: CSSSQGEGCYTF. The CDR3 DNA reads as TGTTCCAGCAGTCAGGGAGAGGGGTGCTACACCTTC.